The clone carrying this TCR beta chain appeared once. Its antigen is not identified. This CDR3 region has 15 residues. CDR1 and CDR2 (germline): SGHVS, FNYEAQ. The V gene lost 1 base and the J gene lost 3 bases, with 9 bases spanning the gap. Only CD45RO-negative cells positively selected for CCR7 counted as naive CD8 cells, so terminally differentiated effector memory CD45RA+ cells were excluded. The sample comes from a study of shared clonotypes between healthy human individuals. As for the study in general: For every donor, three CD4 naive, three CD4 memory, two CD8 naive and one CD8 memory plates were used. Study observations and caveats: The study found lower generation probabilities in non-shared clonotypes than in those shared by all four donors. A handful of donors showed sharing of around 5% of naive CD4 clonotypes.

Original processing notes: Filtering differed, since immunoSEQ gave only junction sequences and no quality scores. Libraries were prepared by immunoSEQ multiplex PCR; TCRdb keeps only in-frame clonotypes and omits some of them. D and trimming come from the DNA, and the V and J calls and clone size come from that table. The sample holds 750,000 to 1,000,000 clones, around 92% seen once. This clonotype originated in a man aged 30-40 years in good health. This chain joins TRBV7-6 and TRBJ2-2, with a tentative D call TRBD2 (5 bases). Sequencing was carried out using naive CD8+ T cells sorted from blood. In DNA, the CDR3 is TGTGCCAGCAGCTTAGAAGCTAGCTACACCGGGGAGCTGTTTTTT. It codes for CASSLEASYTGELFF.